Listed below are T cell receptor beta chains from one sample, sequenced in a study of blood T cell repertoires in COVID-19. The table came from immunoSEQ multiplex PCR; TCRdb's copy has only in-frame clones and leaves some out. The sample holds some 390,000 clones, over 75% seen once. The sequenced sample was PBMCs or T cells enriched from blood (not recorded which). These receptors all stem from a man between 25 and 39 years old who had recovered from COVID-19. Both conserved end residues are part of each CDR3. The D gene is left open where the match is weak. The listing skips clone size in some rows; elsewhere it reads once, few, many or a size class.

j_call | v_call | clone_size | d_call | cdr3_nt | cdr3_aa
TRBJ2-5 | TRBV3-1/TRBV3-2 | . | . | TGTGCCAGCAGCCGTTCTAGCGAGCAAGAGACCCAGTACTTC | CASSRSSEQETQYF
TRBJ1-6 | TRBV27 | . | TRBD1 | TGTGCCAGCAGTCGCAGGACAGGGGTTTCACCCCTCCACTTT | CASSRRTGVSPLHF
TRBJ2-7 | TRBV30 | many | TRBD1 | TGTGCTTTAAGCCGGGACAGGCCCTACGAGCAGTACTTC | CALSRDRPYEQYF
TRBJ1-1 | TRBV15 | . | . | TGTGCCACCAGCAGAGAGGGCCCTGAAGCTTTCTTT | CATSREGPEAFF
TRBJ2-7 | TRBV28 | . | . | TGTGCCAGCAGTTTCAGGGTAAACGAGCAGTACTTC | CASSFRVNEQYF
TRBJ1-3 | TRBV2 | . | TRBD1 | TGTGCCAGCAGTGTAAGATCAGCAGGGGGTGGCGGAAACACCATATATTTT | CASSVRSAGGGGNTIYF
TRBJ1-2 | TRBV28 | . | . | TGTGCCAGCAGTTTACAGGGCCGGCGGGGCTACACCTTC | CASSLQGRRGYTF
TRBJ2-2 | TRBV27 | . | TRBD1 | TGTGCCAGCAGTCTAAGGGGGCGCGGGGAGCTGTTTTTT | CASSLRGRGELFF
TRBJ2-1 | TRBV4-1 | . | TRBD2 | TGCGCCAGCAGCCAAGCTTCGGCAGGGACTAGCGGGATGAATGAGCAGTTCTTC | CASSQASAGTSGMNEQFF
TRBJ2-2 | TRBV4-1 | . | . | TGCGCCAGCAGCCAAGAGCCTAGTTCGAACACCGGGGAGCTGTTTTTT | CASSQEPSSNTGELFF
TRBJ1-3 | TRBV2 | many | . | TGTGCCAGCAGTGAGGCAGGCAGGAATCCCTCTGGAAACACCATATATTTT | CASSEAGRNPSGNTIYF
TRBJ2-7 | TRBV5-6 | once | . | TGTGCCAGCAGCCTCGGGAGTCGGAACGAGCAGTACTTC | CASSLGSRNEQYF
TRBJ2-2 | TRBV7-8 | . | TRBD2 | TGTGCCAGCAGCCCCCTTAGCGGGAGCGGGACCGGGGAGCTGTTTTTT | CASSPLSGSGTGELFF
TRBJ1-1 | TRBV3-1/TRBV3-2 | . | TRBD1 | TGTGCCAGCAGCCAAGAAAGGGACAGTTACATGAACACTGAAGCTTTCTTT | CASSQERDSYMNTEAFF
TRBJ2-3 | TRBV9 | . | TRBD2 | TGTGCCAGCAGCGTAGCAACTAGCGGGAGTTTTTCTGATACGCAGTATTTT | CASSVATSGSFSDTQYF
TRBJ1-1 | TRBV27 | . | . | TGTGCCAGCAGTTTATCATATTACACTGAAGCTTTCTTT | CASSLSYYTEAFF
TRBJ2-6 | TRBV7-3 | once | . | TGTGCCAGCAGTGACAGCTCTGGGGCCAACGTCCTGACTTTC | CASSDSSGANVLTF
TRBJ1-6 | TRBV7-9 | . | . | TGTGCCAGCAGCTTACCAGGGGAGTATTCACCCCTCCACTTT | CASSLPGEYSPLHF
TRBJ2-7 | TRBV11-2 | . | TRBD2 | TGTGCCAGCAGCTTAGGAGTACTAGCGGACTACGAGCAGTACTTC | CASSLGVLADYEQYF
TRBJ2-7 | TRBV7-9 | few | TRBD2 | TGTGCCAGCAGCTTAGGCGGGAGCGTAAACGAGCAGTACTTC | CASSLGGSVNEQYF
TRBJ1-2 | TRBV5-1 | . | . | TGCGCCAGCAGCTACGGGAACAGGGTCTACTATGGCTACACCTTC | CASSYGNRVYYGYTF
TRBJ2-7 | TRBV12-3/TRBV12-4 | . | TRBD1 | TGTGCCAGCAGTCGGGACAGCTCCTACGAGCAGTACTTC | CASSRDSSYEQYF
TRBJ2-7 | TRBV28 | . | . | TGTGCCAGCAGTCTTCAACAGGGTTACGAGCAGTACTTC | CASSLQQGYEQYF
TRBJ2-7 | TRBV28 | . | TRBD1 | TGTGCCAGCAGGTGGGGACAGGCAAACTCCTACGAGCAGTACTTC | CASRWGQANSYEQYF
TRBJ1-1 | TRBV19 | . | TRBD1 | TGTGCCAGTGCGACAGGGCTGAACACTGAAGCTTTCTTT | CASATGLNTEAFF
TRBJ2-7 | TRBV6-1 | . | TRBD2 | TGTGCCAGCAGTGAAGTTATTCGTCGGGAGGGCCAGGAGCAGTACTTC | CASSEVIRREGQEQYF
TRBJ1-6 | TRBV15 | . | . | TGTGCCACCAGCGCGAGCTCCTATAATTCACCCCTCCACTTT | CATSASSYNSPLHF
TRBJ1-6 | TRBV3-1/TRBV3-2 | few | . | TGTGCCAGCAGCCCAAGGGGAGGACAGAGGGGGGGAGCCCTCCACTTT | CASSPRGGQRGGALHF
TRBJ1-2 | TRBV11-2 | few | TRBD1 | TGTGCCAGCAACGATGAACCTGACAGGGGATGGGGTGGCTACACCTTC | CASNDEPDRGWGGYTF
TRBJ1-1 | TRBV19 | . | TRBD1 | TGTGCCACTACCCGGGACAGACTATCTGAAGCTTTCTTT | CATTRDRLSEAFF
TRBJ2-5 | TRBV10-2 | . | TRBD1 | TGCGCCAGTCTGCCCGGGACAGGGGTTAGGTACCAAGAGACCCAGTACTTC | CASLPGTGVRYQETQYF
TRBJ2-3 | TRBV18 | few | TRBD2 | TGTGCCAGCTCGTCGACTAGCGGGAGCACAGATACGCAGTATTTT | CASSSTSGSTDTQYF
TRBJ2-7 | TRBV27 | . | . | TGTGCCAGCAGTTGGCGCGGGGTACTCCCCTACGAGCAGTACTTC | CASSWRGVLPYEQYF
TRBJ2-1 | TRBV2 | . | TRBD2 | TGTGCCAGCAGGCCGGGACTAGCGACAAATGAGCAGTTCTTC | CASRPGLATNEQFF
TRBJ1-2 | TRBV30 | . | . | TGTGCCTGGGTCGAGACTTATGGCTACACCTTC | CAWVETYGYTF
TRBJ2-2 | TRBV15 | . | TRBD2 | TGTGCCACCAGCAGAGAGGGCGGGAGTCACACCGGGGAGCTGTTTTTT | CATSREGGSHTGELFF
TRBJ2-7 | TRBV28 | . | TRBD2 | TGTGCCAGCAGTGGGACTAGCGGGAGGAACGAGCAGTACTTC | CASSGTSGRNEQYF
TRBJ1-5 | TRBV3-1/TRBV3-2 | . | TRBD1 | TGTGCCAGCAGCCGAAAGTGGGACAGTCAGCCCCAGCATTTT | CASSRKWDSQPQHF
TRBJ2-7 | TRBV14 | . | . | TGTGCCAGCAGCCAAGAACCGGGTTCGTCCTACGAGCAGTACTTC | CASSQEPGSSYEQYF
TRBJ1-5 | TRBV7-8 | once | TRBD1 | TGTGCCAGCAGCTTACACAGGGGATTAGAGGGTCAGCCCCAGCATTTT | CASSLHRGLEGQPQHF
TRBJ1-5 | TRBV10-3 | . | TRBD1 | TGTGCCATCAGTGATGGGACAGGCGATAATCAGCCCCAGCATTTT | CAISDGTGDNQPQHF
TRBJ1-2 | TRBV18 | once | . | TGTGCCAGCTCACCGTGGGGCGCTAATGGCTACACCTTC | CASSPWGANGYTF
TRBJ2-1 | TRBV5-1 | . | TRBD2 | TGCGCCAGCAGCTCGGGTTCGCCGGGACTAGTATACAATGAGCAGTTCTTC | CASSSGSPGLVYNEQFF
TRBJ1-4 | TRBV7-9 | . | TRBD1 | TGTGCCAGCAGCACCCTGGACAGGGGAGGTAATGAAAAACTGTTTTTT | CASSTLDRGGNEKLFF
TRBJ2-7 | TRBV28 | . | . | TGTGCCAGCAGTTTACGGGTCTGGAGCGACTACGAGCAGTACTTC | CASSLRVWSDYEQYF